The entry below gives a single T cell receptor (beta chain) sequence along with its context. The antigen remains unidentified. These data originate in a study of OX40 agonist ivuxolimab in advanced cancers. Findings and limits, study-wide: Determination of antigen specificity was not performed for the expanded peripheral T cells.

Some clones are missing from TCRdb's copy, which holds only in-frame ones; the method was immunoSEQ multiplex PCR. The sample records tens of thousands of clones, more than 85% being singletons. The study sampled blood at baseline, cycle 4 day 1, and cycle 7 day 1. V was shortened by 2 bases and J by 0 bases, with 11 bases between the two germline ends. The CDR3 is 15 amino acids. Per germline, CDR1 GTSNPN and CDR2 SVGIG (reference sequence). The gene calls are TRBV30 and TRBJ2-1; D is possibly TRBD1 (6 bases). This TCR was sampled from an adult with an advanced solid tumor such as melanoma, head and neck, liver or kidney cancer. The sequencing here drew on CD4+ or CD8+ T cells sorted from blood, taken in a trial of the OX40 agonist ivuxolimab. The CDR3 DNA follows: TGTGCCTGGAGTCTTGGGACAAGCTCCTACAATGAGCAGTTCTTC. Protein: CAWSLGTSSYNEQFF.